Listed here is a single T cell receptor (beta chain). The sample is drawn from a study of cytomegalovirus exposure and HLA in healthy donors. Both 60 Vbeta primers and 13 Jbeta primers went into the PCR. Generated by immunoSEQ multiplex PCR, the TCRdb table keeps only in-frame clones and is missing some. The profile shows approximately 170,000 clones, around 76% of them singletons. The CDR3 length is 14 residues. V gave up 2 bases and J gave up 5 bases, with 10 bases separating them. Germline V gene data show CDR1 as PRHDT and CDR2 as FYEKMQ (reference sequence). This rearrangement joins TRBV13 to TRBJ2-1; D possibly corresponds to TRBD2 (5 bases). The sequenced sample was PBMCs. The sequence derives from a man aged 35-49 years in good health and CMV-seronegative. The CDR3, as DNA: TGTGCCAGCAGCTTATCCCAGGAGGACAATGAGCAGTTCTTC. Residues: CASSLSQEDNEQFF.